The rows below give T cell receptor beta chains drawn from one sample of a study of blood T cell repertoires in COVID-19. Profiling relied on immunoSEQ multiplex PCR, and the TCRdb table lists in-frame clones only, not all of them. The sample records about 180,000 clones, over 80% being singletons. Source material: peripheral blood. Receptors originate from a woman between 65 and 79 years old with COVID-19, enrolled during active disease. CDR3s include the opening cysteine and the closing phenylalanine or tryptophan. Fields, in order: V gene, J gene, CDR3 length, D gene, clone size, CDR3 DNA, CDR3 protein. A D gene is named only where the DNA matches it firmly. Where a row states a size, it is once, few, many or the class of an expanded clone; other rows omit it.

>TRBV3-1/TRBV3-2|TRBJ2-3|16|.|.
TGTGCCAGCAGCCAACGACTAGGCGGGAGCACAGATACGCAGTATTTT
CASSQRLGGSTDTQYF
>TRBV7-8|TRBJ2-7|14|.|.
TGTGCCAGCGGTTTTGGAGATAGCTCCTACGAGCAGTACTTC
CASGFGDSSYEQYF
>TRBV11-2|TRBJ2-1|13|.|few
TGTGCCAGCAGCTTAAGAGCGGGCAATGAGCAGTTCTTC
CASSLRAGNEQFF
>TRBV28|TRBJ1-4|15|TRBD1|few
TGTGCCAGCACCGAGCAGGGGGCCTGGGGTGAAAAACTGTTTTTT
CASTEQGAWGEKLFF
>TRBV28|TRBJ1-2|13|TRBD1|.
TGTGCCAGCAGTAGTTCGAGGGGGCTGGGCTACACCTTC
CASSSSRGLGYTF
>TRBV5-1|TRBJ2-3|17|TRBD2|.
TGCGCCAGCAGTTCAACCACCGGGACTAGCTTCACAGATACGCAGTATTTT
CASSSTTGTSFTDTQYF
>TRBV6-5|TRBJ1-1|14|TRBD1|.
TGTGCCAGCAGTTTACAGGGGCCGTGGACTGAAGCTTTCTTT
CASSLQGPWTEAFF
>TRBV28|TRBJ2-3|13|.|.
TGTGCCAGCTATGCCGGGTTGACAGATACGCAGTATTTT
CASYAGLTDTQYF
>TRBV11-2|TRBJ2-7|14|TRBD1|.
TGTGCCAGCACCCAGACAGGGGGAGCCTACGAGCAGTACTTC
CASTQTGGAYEQYF
>TRBV6-1|TRBJ2-7|14|TRBD2|.
TGTGCCAGCTCCTATAGCGGGACGACCTACGAGCAGTACTTC
CASSYSGTTYEQYF
>TRBV7-8|TRBJ2-2|17|TRBD2|.
TGTGCCAGCAGCCAGGGACTAGCGGGAGGAAGCACCGGGGAGCTGTTTTTT
CASSQGLAGGSTGELFF
>TRBV6-5|TRBJ1-6|15|TRBD1|few
TGTGCCAGCAGCAGTCCGGGACAGCGAAATTCACCCCTCCACTTT
CASSSPGQRNSPLHF
>TRBV5-1|TRBJ1-2|15|TRBD1|.
TGCGCCAGCAGCTTGGGACAGGGAGGAGGCTATGGCTACACCTTC
CASSLGQGGGYGYTF
>TRBV10-3|TRBJ2-7|13|.|.
TGTGCCATCAGTGAGTCACAGGCTTACGAGCAGTACTTC
CAISESQAYEQYF
>TRBV6-2/TRBV6-3|TRBJ1-2|14|TRBD1|.
TGTGCCAGCAGCAGGGGCGACAGGGGGCATGGCTACACCTTC
CASSRGDRGHGYTF
>TRBV7-2|TRBJ1-5|14|.|.
TGTGCCAGCAGCTTGGTTGGGCCCAATCAGCCCCAGCATTTT
CASSLVGPNQPQHF
>TRBV5-1|TRBJ1-6|15|TRBD1|.
TGCGCCAGCAGCTTGGGAGGGGGCGAAAATTCACCCCTCCACTTT
CASSLGGGENSPLHF
>TRBV7-9|TRBJ1-2|13|.|.
TGTGCCAGCAGCTTACAGGGGCTCTATGGCTACACCTTC
CASSLQGLYGYTF
>TRBV24-1|TRBJ2-1|17|TRBD1|.
TGTGCCACCAGTGATTTCCCCCGGGACAGCTCCTACAATGAGCAGTTCTTC
CATSDFPRDSSYNEQFF
>TRBV5-1|TRBJ2-5|14|.|.
TGCGCCAGCAGCTTAGTCGGGATCCAAGAGACCCAGTACTTC
CASSLVGIQETQYF
>TRBV28|TRBJ2-5|14|TRBD2|.
TGTGCCAGCAGTTTGACTAGCGGGAGAGAGACCCAGTACTTC
CASSLTSGRETQYF
>TRBV3-1/TRBV3-2|TRBJ2-7|15|TRBD2|.
TGTGCCAGCAGCCCCAAGGCTAGCGGGACGGGCGAGCAGTACTTC
CASSPKASGTGEQYF
>TRBV5-6|TRBJ2-4|15|TRBD2|.
TGTGCCAGCAGGCGGGGAAGCGGGAGTGGGGACATTCAGTACTTC
CASRRGSGSGDIQYF
>TRBV28|TRBJ2-7|13|.|few
TGTGCCAGCAGTTTATCCAGGGCAGTTTTACAGCACTTC
CASSLSRAVLQHF
>TRBV3-1/TRBV3-2|TRBJ1-1|14|.|once
TGTGCCAGCAGCCAAGAGTTCAGGGATTCTGAAGCTTTCTTT
CASSQEFRDSEAFF
>TRBV11-3|TRBJ2-1|14|TRBD2|.
TGTGCCAGCAATATTAGGGGAGGGCGGTATGAGCAGTTCTTC
CASNIRGGRYEQFF
>TRBV7-9|TRBJ2-5|17|TRBD2|.
TGTGCCAGCAGCTTAGCGATGGCTAGCGGGAGTACGGAGACCCAGTACTTC
CASSLAMASGSTETQYF
>TRBV28|TRBJ1-3|16|.|.
TGTGCCAGCAGTTCGGGGTTGGGAGTCTCTGGAAACACCATATATTTT
CASSSGLGVSGNTIYF
>TRBV5-1|TRBJ2-7|15|.|.
TGCGCCAGCAGCTCGGGAGGACAGAGCTACTACGAGCAGTACTTC
CASSSGGQSYYEQYF
>TRBV5-1|TRBJ2-7|16|TRBD1|once
TGCGCCAGCAGCAACGGTAGAGGACAGGGGCACTACGAGCAGTACTTC
CASSNGRGQGHYEQYF
>TRBV3-1/TRBV3-2|TRBJ2-5|14|.|.
TGTGCCAGCAGCCAAGATAGTCTCACAGAGACCCAGTACTTC
CASSQDSLTETQYF
>TRBV27|TRBJ2-5|12|.|.
TGTGCCAACCCGCGGGCGAAGACGCCCCAGTACTTC
CANPRAKTPQYF
>TRBV3-1/TRBV3-2|TRBJ2-3|16|TRBD2|.
TGTGCCAGCAGCCAACAAGGGGGGACTAGTGCAGATACGCAGTATTTT
CASSQQGGTSADTQYF
>TRBV28|TRBJ2-5|16|TRBD2|.
TGTGCCAGCAGTCCCCGGACTAGCGGGAAAGGAGAGACCCAGTACTTC
CASSPRTSGKGETQYF
>TRBV5-1|TRBJ2-1|16|TRBD1|.
TGCGCCAGCAGCTTGGGGTCACGGACAGGTCCGGATGAGCAGTTCTTC
CASSLGSRTGPDEQFF
>TRBV27|TRBJ1-5|15|.|few
TGTGCCAGCAGTTTATTACCGGGTTACAATCAGCCCCAGCATTTT
CASSLLPGYNQPQHF
>TRBV7-2|TRBJ1-1|16|.|.
TGTGCCAGCAGCTCACCCGTGAGGCACCTGTACACTGAAGCTTTCTTT
CASSSPVRHLYTEAFF
>TRBV12-3/TRBV12-4|TRBJ2-6|13|.|.
TGTGCCATCCACTACTCTGGGGCCAACGTCCTGACTTTC
CAIHYSGANVLTF
>TRBV24-1|TRBJ2-7|17|.|.
TGTGCCACCAGTGACCCCCCCCACCGTCTAGATTCCTACGAGCAGTACTTC
CATSDPPHRLDSYEQYF
>TRBV10-3|TRBJ2-2|18|TRBD1|.
TGTGCCACGCGACCGGGACAGGGGGCTAAGGGGAACACCGGGGAGCTGTTTTTT
CATRPGQGAKGNTGELFF
>TRBV5-6|TRBJ1-1|13|.|.
TGTGCCAGCAGCTTTTATATGAACACTGAAGCTTTCTTT
CASSFYMNTEAFF